This TCR beta chain is drawn from a study of blood T cell repertoires in COVID-19. Overall study context: Cohort 3 recovered donors had two negative PCRs, clearance, or symptom resolution. Samples representing acute and convalescent COVID-19 were sourced from the United States, Italy and Spain.

Participant-given clinical history determined each cohort assignment. With V trimmed by 5 bases and J by 7 bases, 18 bases remained unmatched. Germline-derived CDR1 and CDR2 are SGHTA and FQGNSA. The CDR3 is 18 residues long. In the source study's methods: Reference gene primer amplification gave estimated nucleated cell counts. Sequenced by immunoSEQ multiplex PCR; TCRdb stores in-frame clones only, minus some. V and J calls and clone size are as listed in that table; D and trimming were resolved from the DNA. The sample has approximately 360,000 clones; around 87% are singletons. The TCR comes from a man aged 40-49 years in a cohort exposed to, infected with or recovered from COVID-19 (not recorded which). The V call is TRBV7-2, the J call TRBJ2-2, with 8 nucleotides matching TRBD1. Sequenced: PBMCs or T cells enriched from blood (not recorded which). DNA for the CDR3: TGTGCCAGCAGCCTCTTTCAACAGGGGGGAATAAGGCACGGGGAGCTGTTTTTT. Its translation: CASSLFQQGGIRHGELFF.